The 30 T cell receptor beta chains below were found in one sample sequenced in a study of blood T cell repertoires in COVID-19. Profiled with immunoSEQ multiplex PCR; TCRdb holds only in-frame clones, not every one. The sample consists of approximately 250,000 clones, around 90% of them appearing once. Sequences were obtained from peripheral blood. These TCRs come from a man aged 25-45 years with COVID-19, enrolled during active disease.

This chain joins TRBV25-1 and TRBJ1-5; D may be TRBD1 (6 bases). The CDR3 runs 13 residues. Trimming pared 3 bases from V and 6 bases from J, leaving 9 bases between. Germline V gives CDR1 MGHDK, CDR2 SYGVNS. CDR3 in amino acids: CASSDQGSQPQHF. CDR3 DNA: TGTGCCAGCAGTGATCAGGGGAGTCAGCCCCAGCATTTT.

The CDR3 bases are TGTGCCAGCAGCTTTAACAGAGATCAGCCCCAGCATTTT. As protein: CASSFNRDQPQHF. The chain is built from TRBV5-4 and TRBJ1-5; D uncertain. V lost 2 bases and J lost 5, with 8 bases in between. Germline CDR1 is SGHNT and CDR2 is YYREEE (reference sequence). CDR3 length: 13 residues.

The rearrangement joins TRBV6-5 to TRBJ1-1; D unresolved. V was trimmed by 5 bases and J by 0 bases, leaving 4 bases between them. Germline V lookup: CDR1 MNHEY, CDR2 SVGAGI. This CDR3 has 12 residues. The CDR3 reads CASSNMNTEAFF. The CDR3, as DNA: TGTGCCAGCAGTAATATGAACACTGAAGCTTTCTTT.

The gene calls are TRBV13 and TRBJ1-1; 7 nucleotides match TRBD1. V shed 0 bases and J 4 bases; nucleotides not matched to a gene: 2. The CDR3 extends over 14 amino acids. From germline, CDR1 is PRHDT and CDR2 FYEKMQ (reference sequence). Here the CDR3 DNA reads TGTGCCAGCAGCTTAGGGCACAGGGGCACTGAAGCTTTCTTT. This gives the protein CASSLGHRGTEAFF. The full variable domain, rest sourced from reference TRBV13 and TRBJ1-1, is AAGVIQSPRHLIKEKRETATLKCYPIPRHDTVYWYQQGPGQDPQFLISFYEKMQSDKGSIPDRFSAQQFSDYHSELNMSSLELGDSALYFCASSLGHRGTEAFFGQGTRLTVV.

This clone was observed a single time. The J gene is TRBJ1-1, the V gene TRBV19; 8 bases line up with TRBD1. The CDR3 length is 14 residues. The V and J ends lost 4 bases and 4 bases, in that order; junction bases with no gene match: 5. The germline V gene encodes CDR1 LNHDA and CDR2 SQIVND (reference sequence). In DNA form, the CDR3 reads TGTGCCAGTAGTACGAGACAGGGGAGCACTGAAGCTTTCTTT. Its protein product is CASSTRQGSTEAFF.

J is TRBJ2-7 and V is TRBV6-5; maybe TRBD2 (6 bases). The CDR3 spans 15 residues. The V gene's germline CDR1 is MNHEY and CDR2 SVGAGI. V was clipped by 0 bases and J by 0 bases, with 9 bases between them. Written as DNA, the CDR3 is TGTGCCAGCAGTTACTCCAAGGGAGGCTCCTACGAGCAGTACTTC. Its translation: CASSYSKGGSYEQYF.

CDR3 loop: CASSQTSGGQETQYF. The CDR3 nucleotides are TGTGCCAGCAGCCAGACTAGCGGGGGCCAAGAGACCCAGTACTTC. V is TRBV4-2 and J is TRBJ2-5; 12 positions agree with TRBD2. J gave up 1 base and V 3 bases, and 0 bases lay outside the gene matches. Germline V gene data show CDR1 as LGHNA and CDR2 as YNFKEQ. The CDR3 has 15 residues.

V is TRBV9 and J is TRBJ1-4; maybe TRBD1 (5 bases). From germline, CDR1 is SGDLS and CDR2 YYNGEE. This CDR3 comprises 16 residues. The germline V and J ends were trimmed by 2 bases and 7 bases, with 18 bases remaining between them. The CDR3 loop is CASSVNSGGGGEKLFF. CDR3 DNA: TGTGCCAGCAGCGTGAACTCAGGCGGGGGTGGTGAAAAACTGTTTTTT.

This clone occurred once. The chain recombines TRBV12-1 with TRBJ1-6; TRBD1 reflects the table's D call only, with no check against the DNA. TRBV12-1 is given as a pseudogene. The CDR3 has 20 amino acids. Written as DNA, the CDR3 is TGTGCCAGTGGAGGGGGCTTAGGTGTAAAGTCCCAATTTAATAATTCACCCCTCCACTTT. Amino acid sequence: CASGGGLGVKSQFNNSPLHF.

The chain uses TRBV2 and TRBJ1-2; D possibly corresponds to TRBD1 (6 bases). The V and J ends lost 6 bases and 6 bases respectively, with 17 bases between them. CDR3 length equals 14 residues. The germline gives CDR1 SNHLY, CDR2 FYNNEI. CDR3 region: CASRESRDTHGYTF. The DNA for the CDR3 is TGTGCCAGCAGGGAGTCCCGGGACACCCATGGCTACACCTTC.

This sequence joins TRBV19 and TRBJ1-1, with D perhaps TRBD1 (6 bases). Trimming removed 7 bases at V and 3 bases at J, with 18 bases between. The CDR3 is 15 residues long. The germline gives CDR1 LNHDA, CDR2 SQIVND (reference sequence). The CDR3: CASTTVGGGYTEAFF. The CDR3 coding sequence is TGTGCCAGTACCACTGTAGGGGGGGGATACACTGAAGCTTTCTTT.

The genes are TRBV10-3 and TRBJ1-1; D not certain. There are 15 residues in the CDR3. Trimming removed 2 bases at V and 0 bases at J, with 10 bases between. Germline CDR1 and CDR2: ENHRY and SYGVKD. The CDR3 DNA reads TGTGCCATCAGTGAGGGGCCAGACATGAACACTGAAGCTTTCTTT. Protein sequence: CAISEGPDMNTEAFF.

This clone was picked up a small number of times. The rearrangement joins TRBV6-1 to TRBJ2-3, with D perhaps matching TRBD2 (5 bases). Trimming pared 3 bases from V and 3 bases from J, leaving 7 bases between. Per germline, CDR1 MNHNS and CDR2 SASEGT. This CDR3 has 13 residues. The CDR3 nucleotides read TGTGCCAGCAGTGACGTAGCGACAGATACGCAGTATTTT. Protein sequence: CASSDVATDTQYF.

V usage is TRBV2 and J usage is TRBJ1-6; 7 bases fit TRBD1. V shed 6 bases, J shed 8 bases, and the junction held 10 bases outside the gene matches. The CDR3 covers 15 residues. CDR1 is SNHLY, CDR2 FYNNEI, per germline. CDR3 residues: CASRVRQGVDSPLHF. The CDR3 nucleotides read TGTGCCAGCAGAGTTCGACAGGGAGTGGATTCACCCCTCCACTTT.

This clone was detected once. The chain recombines TRBV5-1 with TRBJ2-1; 7 bases map to TRBD2. The CDR3 is made up of 16 amino acids. Germline V gene data show CDR1 as SGHRS and CDR2 as YFSETQ. V gave up 5 bases and J gave up 0 bases; unmatched junction bases: 8. CDR3 sequence reads: CASREPGTISYNEQFF. CDR3 DNA: TGCGCCAGCAGAGAACCCGGGACTATCTCCTACAATGAGCAGTTCTTC. Looking up the rest from reference TRBV5-1 and TRBJ2-1 gives the full variable domain: KAGVTQTPRYLIKTRGQQVTLSCSPISGHRSVSWYQQTPGQGLQFLFEYFSETQRNKGNFPGRFSGRQFSNSRSEMNVSTLELGDSALYLCASREPGTISYNEQFFGPGTRLTVL.

The genes are TRBV7-9 and TRBJ2-1; 11 bases map to TRBD1. The CDR3 loop spans 17 amino acids. V lost 4 bases and J lost 8; bases outside the gene matches: 13. Germline V gives CDR1 SEHNR, CDR2 FQNEAQ (reference sequence). This chain's CDR3 is CASSSGTGGLIGDEQFF. The CDR3 DNA reads TGTGCCAGCAGCTCGGGGACAGGGGGTTTAATCGGCGATGAGCAGTTCTTC.

The V and J genes are TRBV5-5 and TRBJ2-7; 11 positions agree with TRBD2. The CDR3 totals 15 residues. V shed 0 bases, J shed 3 bases, and the junction held 2 bases outside the gene matches. The germline V gene encodes CDR1 SGHKS and CDR2 YYEKEE (reference sequence). This chain's CDR3 is CASSLGGTSGYEQYF. The CDR3 DNA sequence: TGTGCCAGCAGCTTGGGTGGGACTAGCGGCTACGAGCAGTACTTC. The variable domain in full, with the rest retrieved from reference TRBV5-5 and TRBJ2-7, is DAGVTQSPTHLIKTRGQQVTLRCSPISGHKSVSWYQQVLGQGPQFIFQYYEKEERGRGNFPDRFSARQFPNYSSELNVNALLLGDSALYLCASSLGGTSGYEQYFGPGTRLTVT.

In its sample, this clone was seen once. V usage is TRBV6-5 and J usage is TRBJ2-5; TRBD1 might be the D (6 bases). The CDR3 has 14 residues. V gave up 6 bases and J gave up 4 bases, with 15 bases separating them. CDR1 and CDR2 from the germline V gene are MNHEY and SVGAGI. The chain's CDR3 is CASSAAQGRETQYF. CDR3 bases: TGTGCCAGCAGCGCGGCACAGGGTAGAGAGACCCAGTACTTC.

Notes on this clone: Different DNA sequences within this sample yield the same CDR3. This chain uses TRBV19 with TRBJ1-5, with a tentative D call TRBD1 (5 bases). V was trimmed by 7 bases and J by 2 bases, leaving 12 bases between them. Germline V lookup: CDR1 LNHDA, CDR2 SQIVND (reference sequence). The CDR3 runs 14 residues. The CDR3 region is CASTLGGGNQPQHF. Here the CDR3 DNA reads TGTGCCAGTACCCTGGGAGGGGGCAATCAGCCCCAGCATTTT.

The chain recombines TRBV10-2 with TRBJ2-1, with TRBD2 matching 8 bases. CDR1 is WSHSY and CDR2 is SAAADI in the germline V gene. J lost 8 bases, V lost 8 bases, and 14 bases had no gene match. This CDR3 comprises 15 residues. The CDR3 reads CASGPEERGSDEQFF. CDR3 DNA sequence: TGCGCCAGCGGCCCCGAGGAGCGGGGGTCGGATGAGCAGTTCTTC.

This clone occurred once. The chain couples TRBV7-3 to TRBJ1-2; D unclear. V was clipped by 0 bases and J by 4 bases, with 9 bases between them. The CDR3 totals 14 residues. The germline V gene encodes CDR1 SGHTA and CDR2 FQGTGA. The CDR3: CASSLTRDGYGYTF. The CDR3 DNA follows: TGTGCCAGCAGCTTAACAAGAGATGGCTATGGCTACACCTTC. Looking up the rest from reference TRBV7-3 and TRBJ1-2 gives the full variable domain: GAGVSQTPSNKVTEKGKYVELRCDPISGHTALYWYRQSLGQGPEFLIYFQGTGAADDSGLPNDRFFAVRPEGSVSTLKIQRTERGDSAVYLCASSLTRDGYGYTFGSGTRLTVV.

The V and J genes are TRBV3-1 (or the pseudogene TRBV3-2) and TRBJ2-4; 7 nucleotides line up with TRBD2. The junction had 4 bases not matched to a gene; V was cut back by 3 bases and J by 11 bases. CDR1 is LGHDT and CDR2 is YNNKEL in the germline V gene (reference sequence). The CDR3 extends over 12 amino acids. As DNA, the CDR3 is TGTGCCAGCAGCCACCGTGGGGGGGTTCAGTACTTC. It codes for CASSHRGGVQYF.

CDR3: CASSITGTSYNSPLHF. The CDR3 DNA reads TGTGCCAGCAGTATTACAGGGACCTCCTATAATTCACCCCTCCACTTT. The rearrangement uses TRBV27 and TRBJ1-6; a weak D match, TRBD1 (6 bases). CDR3 length: 16 amino acids. CDR1 and CDR2 from the germline V gene are MNHEY and SMNVEV (reference sequence). The V end lost 5 bases, the J end lost 0 bases, and 11 bases lay between the germline ends.

This clone was observed once. J is TRBJ1-1 and V is TRBV19; D is possibly TRBD1 (6 bases). The CDR3 runs 12 residues. V was trimmed by 3 bases and J by 5 bases, leaving 7 bases between them. Germline assignment: CDR1 LNHDA and CDR2 SQIVND (reference sequence). The CDR3 coding sequence is TGTGCCAGTAGTATGAGGGGGACTGAAGCTTTCTTT. Translating it yields CASSMRGTEAFF.

The chain joins TRBV7-9 to TRBJ2-2; perhaps TRBD1 as D (6 bases). The germline V gene has CDR1 SEHNR and CDR2 FQNEAQ (reference sequence). V lost 5 bases and J lost 4, with 23 bases in between. The CDR3 has 18 amino acids. Written as DNA, the CDR3 is TGTGCCAGCAGCGCACTACAAGGGACATCCGCGACCACCGGGGAGCTGTTTTTT. It is translated as CASSALQGTSATTGELFF.

This chain uses TRBV19 with TRBJ1-3, with D tentatively TRBD1 (6 bases). Germline V gene sequence: CDR1 LNHDA, CDR2 SQIVND (reference sequence). Trimming took 5 bases from V and 3 from J, leaving 14 bases between them. The CDR3 extends over 15 amino acids. DNA of the CDR3: TGTGCCAGTAGTTTCGGGAACAGGGTTGGAAACACCATATATTTT. Amino acids: CASSFGNRVGNTIYF.

J is TRBJ2-7 and V is TRBV9, with a possible D match to TRBD1 (5 bases). Germline V gene data show CDR1 as SGDLS and CDR2 as YYNGEE. This CDR3 is built from 14 residues. V was shortened by 0 bases and J by 3 bases, with 10 bases between the two germline ends. For the CDR3, the DNA is TGTGCCAGCAGCGTAGGACAAGGACACTACGAGCAGTACTTC. Amino acids: CASSVGQGHYEQYF.

J is TRBJ2-5 and V is TRBV7-9; D perhaps matches TRBD2 (5 bases). The CDR3 is 16 residues long. V lost 0 bases, J lost 0 bases, and 11 bases lay in between. Germline V gene lookup returns CDR1 SEHNR and CDR2 FQNEAQ (reference sequence). CDR3 nucleotide sequence: TGTGCCAGCAGCTTAGCGTTCGGTAGCGACCAAGAGACCCAGTACTTC. It encodes CASSLAFGSDQETQYF. Complete variable domain (other parts from reference TRBV7-9 and TRBJ2-5): DTGVSQNPRHKITKRGQNVTFRCDPISEHNRLYWYRQTLGQGPEFLTYFQNEAQLEKSRLLSDRFSAERPKGSFSTLEIQRTEQGDSAMYLCASSLAFGSDQETQYFGPGTRLLVL.

The rearrangement links TRBV6-2 or TRBV6-3 to TRBJ1-2; 7 bases match TRBD1. After removal of 6 bases from V and 7 bases from J, the junction contained 8 bases not matched to a gene. The CDR3 runs to 13 residues. Per germline, CDR1 MNHEY and CDR2 SVGEGT. The CDR3, as DNA: TGTGCCAGCAGCCCTCCAGGGGGATTTGGCTACACCTTC. Protein product: CASSPPGGFGYTF.

V is TRBV6-1 and J is TRBJ1-1; 8 bases align to TRBD1. The trim removed 0 bases at V and 4 bases at J, leaving 4 bases unmatched. CDR1 is MNHNS, CDR2 SASEGT, per germline. This CDR3 region has 15 residues. The CDR3 DNA follows: TGTGCCAGCAGTGAAGCGGGGACAGGCTTCACTGAAGCTTTCTTT. This sequence encodes CASSEAGTGFTEAFF.